This T cell receptor (beta chain) was sequenced during a study of shared clonotypes between healthy human individuals. Libraries were prepared by immunoSEQ multiplex PCR; TCRdb keeps only in-frame clonotypes and omits some of them. The sample lists millions of clones; 85% to 95% were seen once. The CDR3 runs 16 residues. Germline CDR1 SGHRS, CDR2 YFSETQ. After removal of 3 bases from V and 5 bases from J, the junction contained 9 bases not matched to a gene. The receptor was isolated from a man younger than 30 in good health. This rearrangement joins TRBV5-1 to TRBJ2-2; 8 bases line up with TRBD1. Specimen: naive CD4+ T cells sorted from blood. As to subset: CD45RA+ positively selected. CDR3 region: CASSSPDRVDTGELFF. The CDR3 coding sequence is TGCGCCAGCAGCTCTCCGGACAGGGTGGATACCGGGGAGCTGTTTTTT.